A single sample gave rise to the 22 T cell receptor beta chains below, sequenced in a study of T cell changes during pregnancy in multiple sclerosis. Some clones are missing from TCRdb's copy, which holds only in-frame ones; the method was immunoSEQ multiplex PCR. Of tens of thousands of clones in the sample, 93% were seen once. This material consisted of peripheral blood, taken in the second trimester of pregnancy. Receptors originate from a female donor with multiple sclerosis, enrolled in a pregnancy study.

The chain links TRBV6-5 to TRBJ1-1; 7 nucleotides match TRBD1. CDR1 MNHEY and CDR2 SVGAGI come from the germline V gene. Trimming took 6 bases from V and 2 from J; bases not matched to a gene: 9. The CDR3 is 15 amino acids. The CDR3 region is CASRNTGAGNTEAFF. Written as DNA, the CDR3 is TGTGCCAGCAGGAATACAGGGGCGGGTAACACTGAAGCTTTCTTT.

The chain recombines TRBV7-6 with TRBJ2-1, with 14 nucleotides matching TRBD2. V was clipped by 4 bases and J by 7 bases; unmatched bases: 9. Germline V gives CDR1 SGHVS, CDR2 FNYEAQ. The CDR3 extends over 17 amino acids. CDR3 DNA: TGTGCCAGCAGCTCCGGGACTAGCGGGAGTGGTGGGAATGAGCAGTTCTTC. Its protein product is CASSSGTSGSGGNEQFF.

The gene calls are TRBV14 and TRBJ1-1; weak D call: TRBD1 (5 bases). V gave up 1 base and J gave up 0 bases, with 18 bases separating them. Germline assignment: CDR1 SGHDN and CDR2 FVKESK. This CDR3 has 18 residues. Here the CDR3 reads CASSQVGAGTWVNTEAFF. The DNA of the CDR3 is TGTGCCAGCAGCCAAGTTGGGGCAGGGACTTGGGTGAACACTGAAGCTTTCTTT.

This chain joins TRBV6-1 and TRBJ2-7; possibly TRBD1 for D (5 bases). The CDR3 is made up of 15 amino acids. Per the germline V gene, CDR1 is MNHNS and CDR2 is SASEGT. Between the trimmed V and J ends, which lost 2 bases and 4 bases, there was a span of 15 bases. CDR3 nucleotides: TGTGCCAGCAGTGAAAATGCAGGGTTGGGGTACGAGCAGTACTTC. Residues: CASSENAGLGYEQYF.

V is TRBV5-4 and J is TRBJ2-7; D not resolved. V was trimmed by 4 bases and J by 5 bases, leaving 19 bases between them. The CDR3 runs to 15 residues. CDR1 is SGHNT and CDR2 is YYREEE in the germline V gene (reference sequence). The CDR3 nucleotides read TGTGCCAGCAGCCCCGAAACTGCCATCGTCGACGAGCAGTACTTC. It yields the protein CASSPETAIVDEQYF.

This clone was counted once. CDR3 sequence reads: CASSQERGIYYEQYF. The CDR3 region has the DNA TGCGCCAGCAGCCAAGAAAGAGGGATTTACTACGAGCAGTACTTC. V and J are TRBV4-3 and TRBJ2-7; a weak D match, TRBD2 (5 bases). Germline V CDR1 and CDR2: LGHNA, YSLEER. The CDR3 sequence is 15 residues long. Trimming cost V 0 bases and J 3 bases, with 12 bases left between them.

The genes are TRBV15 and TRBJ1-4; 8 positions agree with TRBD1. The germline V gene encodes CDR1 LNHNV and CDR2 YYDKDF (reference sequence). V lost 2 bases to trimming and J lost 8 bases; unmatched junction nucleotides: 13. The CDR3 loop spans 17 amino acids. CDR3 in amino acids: CATSRTGGLRDGEKLFF. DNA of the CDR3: TGTGCCACCAGCAGAACAGGGGGGCTAAGGGACGGCGAAAAACTGTTTTTT.

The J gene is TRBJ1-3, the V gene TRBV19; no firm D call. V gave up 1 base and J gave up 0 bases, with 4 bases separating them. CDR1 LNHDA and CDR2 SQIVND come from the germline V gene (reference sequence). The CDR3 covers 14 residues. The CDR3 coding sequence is TGTGCCAGTAGTATAGGTCGCTCTGGAAACACCATATATTTT. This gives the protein CASSIGRSGNTIYF.

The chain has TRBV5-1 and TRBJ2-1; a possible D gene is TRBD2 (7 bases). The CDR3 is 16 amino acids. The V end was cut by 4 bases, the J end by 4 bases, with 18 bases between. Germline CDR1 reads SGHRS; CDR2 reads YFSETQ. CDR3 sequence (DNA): TGCGCCAGCAGCCCAATAGGGGGGGCGCTGTACAATGAGCAGTTCTTC. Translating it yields CASSPIGGALYNEQFF.

The CDR3 loop is CASSDSVEGVYNEQFF. The CDR3 nucleotides read TGTGCCAGCAGTGACTCAGTAGAGGGTGTTTACAATGAGCAGTTCTTC. V and J are TRBV6-4 and TRBJ2-1; D is possibly TRBD2 (5 bases). Trimming stripped 0 bases from V and 4 bases from J, with 13 bases between. CDR3 length: 16 amino acids. The germline CDR1 and CDR2 sequences are MRHNA and SNTAGT.

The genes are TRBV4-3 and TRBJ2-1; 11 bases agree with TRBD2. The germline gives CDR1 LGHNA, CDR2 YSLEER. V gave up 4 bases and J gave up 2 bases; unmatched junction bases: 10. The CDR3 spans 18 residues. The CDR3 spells CASSPHALAGDTYNEQFF. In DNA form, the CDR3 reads TGCGCCAGCAGCCCCCACGCACTAGCGGGAGATACCTACAATGAGCAGTTCTTC.

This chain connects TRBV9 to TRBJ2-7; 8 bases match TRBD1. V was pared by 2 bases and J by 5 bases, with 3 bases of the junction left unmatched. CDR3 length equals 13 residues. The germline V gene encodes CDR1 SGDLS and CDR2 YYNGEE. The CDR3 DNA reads TGTGCCAGCAGCGTCCAGGGGGCGGACGAGCAGTACTTC. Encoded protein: CASSVQGADEQYF.

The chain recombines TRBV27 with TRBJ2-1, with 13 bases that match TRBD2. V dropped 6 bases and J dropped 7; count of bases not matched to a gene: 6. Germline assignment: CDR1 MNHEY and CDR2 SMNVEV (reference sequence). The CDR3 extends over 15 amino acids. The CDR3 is CASRTGTSGINEQFF. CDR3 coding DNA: TGTGCCAGCAGAACCGGGACTAGCGGGATTAATGAGCAGTTCTTC.

The CDR3 is CASSLTGDRNNEQFF. CDR3 bases: TGTGCCAGCAGCTTAACTGGGGACAGGAACAATGAGCAGTTCTTC. This chain uses TRBV7-3 with TRBJ2-1; TRBD1 agrees at 8 bases. The trim removed 0 bases at V and 5 bases at J, leaving 3 bases unmatched. The CDR3 runs to 15 residues. CDR1 and CDR2 (germline): SGHTA, FQGTGA.

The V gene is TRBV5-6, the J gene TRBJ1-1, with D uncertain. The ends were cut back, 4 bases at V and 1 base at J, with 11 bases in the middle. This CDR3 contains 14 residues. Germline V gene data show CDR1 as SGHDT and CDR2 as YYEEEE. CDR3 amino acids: CASSPGLGNTEAFF. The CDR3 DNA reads TGTGCCAGCAGCCCGGGTTTGGGGAACACTGAAGCTTTCTTT. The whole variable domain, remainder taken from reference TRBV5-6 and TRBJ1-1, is DAGVTQSPTHLIKTRGQQVTLRCSPKSGHDTVSWYQQALGQGPQFIFQYYEEEERQRGNFPDRFSGHQFPNYSSELNVNALLLGDSALYLCASSPGLGNTEAFFGQGTRLTVV.

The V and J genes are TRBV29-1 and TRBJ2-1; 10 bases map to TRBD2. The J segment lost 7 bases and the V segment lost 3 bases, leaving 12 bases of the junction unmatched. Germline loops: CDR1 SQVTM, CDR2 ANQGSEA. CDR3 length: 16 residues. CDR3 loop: CSVDTVRLAGENEQFF. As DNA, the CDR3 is TGCAGCGTTGATACCGTGAGGCTAGCGGGAGAAAATGAGCAGTTCTTC.

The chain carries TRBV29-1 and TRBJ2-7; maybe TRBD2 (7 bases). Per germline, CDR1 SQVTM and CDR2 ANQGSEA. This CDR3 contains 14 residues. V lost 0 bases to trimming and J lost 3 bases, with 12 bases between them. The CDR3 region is CSVEDRGAVYEQYF. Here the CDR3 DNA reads TGCAGCGTTGAAGATCGGGGGGCAGTCTACGAGCAGTACTTC.

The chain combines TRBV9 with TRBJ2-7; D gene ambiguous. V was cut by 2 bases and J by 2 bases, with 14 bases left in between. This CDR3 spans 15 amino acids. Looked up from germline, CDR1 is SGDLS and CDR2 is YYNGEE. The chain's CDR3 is CASSVLDGPTYEQYF. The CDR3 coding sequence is TGTGCCAGCAGCGTCTTAGATGGTCCTACCTACGAGCAGTACTTC.

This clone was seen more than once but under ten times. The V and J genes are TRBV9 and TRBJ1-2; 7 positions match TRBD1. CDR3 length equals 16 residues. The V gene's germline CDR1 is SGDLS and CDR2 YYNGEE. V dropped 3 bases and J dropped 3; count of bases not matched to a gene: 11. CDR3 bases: TGTGCCAGCAGCGCCACAGGGGCCGCTACCCACTATGGCTACACCTTC. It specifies CASSATGAATHYGYTF.

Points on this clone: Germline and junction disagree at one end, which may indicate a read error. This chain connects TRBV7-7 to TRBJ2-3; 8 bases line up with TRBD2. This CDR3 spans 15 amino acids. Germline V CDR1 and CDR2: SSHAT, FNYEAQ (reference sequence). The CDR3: CASSRLAFGADTQYF. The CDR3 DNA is TGTGCTAGCAGCCGACTAGCGTTCGGTGCAGATACGCAGTATTTT. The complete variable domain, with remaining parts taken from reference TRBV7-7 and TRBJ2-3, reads GAGVSQSPRYKVTKRGQDVTLRCDPISSHATLYWYQQALGQGPEFLTYFNYEAQPDKSGLPSDRFSAERPEGSISTLTIQRTEQRDSAMYRCASSRLAFGADTQYFGPGTRLTVL.

The CDR3 DNA follows: TGTGCCAGTAGGATGCGGGGACAGGCGCATGGCTACACCTTC. Translating gives CASRMRGQAHGYTF. The chain uses TRBV19 and TRBJ1-2; 8 bases match TRBD1. Germline CDR1 reads LNHDA; CDR2 reads SQIVND (reference sequence). The CDR3 is made up of 14 amino acids. V was pared by 6 bases and J by 6 bases, with 9 bases of the junction left unmatched.

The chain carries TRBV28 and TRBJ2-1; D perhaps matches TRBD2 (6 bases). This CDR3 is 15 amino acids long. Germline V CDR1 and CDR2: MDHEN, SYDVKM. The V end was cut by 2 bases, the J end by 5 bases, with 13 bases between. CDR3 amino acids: CASSLAGINNNEQFF. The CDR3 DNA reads TGTGCCAGCAGTTTAGCGGGGATAAACAACAATGAGCAGTTCTTC. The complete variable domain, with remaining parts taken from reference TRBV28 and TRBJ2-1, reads DVKVTQSSRYLVKRTGEKVFLECVQDMDHENMFWYRQDPGLGLRLIYFSYDVKMKEKGDIPEGYSVSREKKERFSLILESASTNQTSMYLCASSLAGINNNEQFFGPGTRLTVL.